These 14 T cell receptor beta chains were sequenced from one sample in a study of blood T cells in healthy people across ages. Using a J-beta primer mix together with a sample-barcoded 5' primer, a second PCR was run for about 6 to 12 cycles. TCRdb analysed the 5' RACE reads with MiXCR anew, one entry per CDR3 protein. The profile shows fewer than 2 million distinct CDR3 sequences, 35% to 50% of them singletons. The specimen sequenced was blood. Every receptor here comes from a human donor in good health.

The chain carries TRBV4-1 and TRBJ2-1, with 9 bases fitting TRBD1. CDR3 length: 19 residues. The germline CDR1 and CDR2 sequences are MGHRA and YSYEKL. Losses at the gene ends were 1 base for V and 8 bases for J; bases not matched to a gene: 18. CDR3 coding DNA: TGCGCCAGCAGCCAAGTTGGGATTACCGGGACAGGGTCTGGGGATGAGCAGTTCTTC. This gives the protein CASSQVGITGTGSGDEQFF.

The rearrangement joins TRBV7-9 to TRBJ2-7; 9 bases match TRBD1. Losses at the gene ends were 8 bases for V and 1 base for J; bases not matched to a gene: 12. CDR1 is SEHNR, CDR2 FQNEAQ, per germline (reference sequence). The CDR3 loop spans 16 amino acids. The DNA of the CDR3 is TGTGCCAGCGCTACCACCCACGGGACAGGGTCCTACGAGCAGTACTTC. It specifies CASATTHGTGSYEQYF.

This clonotype was counted a few times. The J gene is TRBJ2-1, the V gene TRBV6-6; D not certain. Trimming took off 0 bases at V and 5 bases at J, with 8 bases between the two ends. Germline V gives CDR1 MNHNY, CDR2 SVGAGI (reference sequence). This CDR3 region has 14 residues. CDR3 nucleotides: TGTGCCAGCAGTTACTCGGTGCAGAACAATGAGCAGTTCTTC. Its translation: CASSYSVQNNEQFF.

The chain recombines TRBV4-1 with TRBJ2-7, with D tentatively TRBD1 (6 bases). Trimming stripped 2 bases from V and 1 base from J, with 9 bases between. The CDR3 has 14 residues. CDR1 is MGHRA and CDR2 is YSYEKL in the germline V gene. The CDR3 DNA is TGCGCCAGCAGCCAACGGACAGCTTCCTACGAGCAGTACTTC. Protein sequence: CASSQRTASYEQYF.

This clonotype was found a few times. CDR3 DNA: TGTGCCAGCAGCCACCTAGGGACAGGGACACCCTACGAGCAGTACTTC. Residues: CASSHLGTGTPYEQYF. V and J are TRBV14 and TRBJ2-7; 9 bases are a match to TRBD1. CDR1 and CDR2 (germline): SGHDN, FVKESK. The CDR3 sequence is 16 residues long. The junction had 8 bases not matched to a gene; V was cut back by 3 bases and J by 2 bases.

This sequence joins TRBV24-1 and TRBJ2-1; D call uncertain. The germline V and J ends were trimmed by 1 base and 10 bases, with 10 bases remaining between them. This CDR3 contains 13 residues. CDR1 and CDR2 (germline): KGHDR, SFDVKD. CDR3 sequence (DNA): TGTGCCACCAGTGATTTCCTTATATCAGAGCAGTTCTTC. It is translated as CATSDFLISEQFF.

The rearrangement uses TRBV6-6 and TRBJ1-2, with D perhaps matching TRBD1 (5 bases). The CDR3 runs to 10 residues. CDR1 is MNHNY, CDR2 SVGAGI, per germline (reference sequence). Trimming cost V 8 bases and J 8 bases, with 9 bases left between them. As DNA, the CDR3 is TGTGCCAGCTATCAGGGAGGCTACACCTTC. Translation: CASYQGGYTF.

This clonotype was observed many times. This chain connects TRBV7-8 to TRBJ2-4; D uncertain. V shed 1 base and J shed 8 bases, with 15 bases lying between them. Germline-derived CDR1 and CDR2 are SGHVS and FQNEAQ. This CDR3 contains 15 residues. DNA for the CDR3: TGTGCCAGCAGCTTAGAGGCCAGGCGTGGGGACATTCAGTACTTC. It codes for CASSLEARRGDIQYF.

The V and J genes are TRBV5-1 and TRBJ2-5; 8 bases map to TRBD2. There are 15 residues in the CDR3. Per the germline V gene, CDR1 is SGHRS and CDR2 is YFSETQ. V lost 1 base to trimming and J lost 9 bases; unmatched junction nucleotides: 11. In DNA form, the CDR3 reads TGCGCCAGCAGCTTGTACGAGGCACGGGAGGGTGCCCAGTACTTC. Protein sequence: CASSLYEAREGAQYF.

The gene calls are TRBV4-2 and TRBJ2-2; D is tentatively TRBD1 or TRBD2 (5 bases each). CDR1 LGHNA and CDR2 YNFKEQ come from the germline V gene. CDR3 size: 17 residues. V lost 2 bases and J 2 bases, leaving 15 bases between the germline ends. CDR3 sequence reads: CASSQRWDQDNTGELFF. CDR3 nucleotide sequence: TGTGCCAGCAGCCAAAGATGGGACCAGGATAACACCGGGGAGCTGTTTTTT.

The CDR3 spells CASSSRTVYGYTF. The DNA of the CDR3 is TGTGCCAGCAGTTCCAGGACAGTCTATGGCTACACCTTC. The chain links TRBV28 to TRBJ1-2; tentative D call: TRBD1 (6 bases). V was trimmed by 4 bases and J by 4 bases, leaving 10 bases between them. The germline V gene encodes CDR1 MDHEN and CDR2 SYDVKM. This CDR3 is built from 13 residues.

The chain employs TRBV6-1 and TRBJ2-1, with a weak D call TRBD2 (6 bases). This CDR3 spans 16 amino acids. The germline V and J ends were trimmed by 4 bases and 7 bases, with 20 bases remaining between them. CDR1 and CDR2 (germline): MNHNS, SASEGT. In nucleotides, the CDR3 is TGTGCCAGCAGTGGCGGGACGGATCCATGGAGAAATGAGCAGTTCTTC. As protein: CASSGGTDPWRNEQFF.

This clonotype was observed many times. The rearrangement links TRBV5-1 to TRBJ1-4, with a possible D match to TRBD1 (5 bases). Germline-derived CDR1 and CDR2 are SGHRS and YFSETQ. Trimming shortened V by 4 bases and J by 8 bases, and 15 bases separated the two germline ends. This CDR3 is 14 amino acids long. This CDR3 reads CASSGSGEGEKLFF. DNA of the CDR3: TGCGCCAGCAGCGGCAGTGGGGAGGGGGAAAAACTGTTTTTT.

The chain is built from TRBV20-1 and TRBJ2-4; D may be TRBD2 (5 bases). The V gene lost 1 base and the J gene lost 0 bases, with 13 bases spanning the gap. Per germline, CDR1 DFQATT and CDR2 SNEGSKA (reference sequence). The CDR3 is made up of 16 amino acids. The CDR3 reads CSARVSGKLAKNIQYF. The CDR3 coding sequence is TGCAGTGCTAGAGTTTCCGGGAAACTAGCCAAAAACATTCAGTACTTC.